This TCR beta chain was obtained from a study of blood T cells in healthy people across ages. General study points: Diversity figures derived from one million T cells were judged to underestimate the true value.

Sample-barcoded 5' priming and a J-beta primer mix drove a second PCR of about 6 to 12 cycles. TCRdb used MiXCR to reprocess the 5' RACE reads, holding one entry per CDR3 protein. The sample has around 1.7 million distinct CDR3 sequences; about 28% are singletons. Germline V lookup: CDR1 SGHVS, CDR2 FNYEAQ. The CDR3 is 13 residues long. V lost 1 base, J lost 7 bases, and 7 bases lay in between. In regard to this clonotype: Its antigen is currently unknown.

The sequence came from a woman aged 25 to 39 in good health. This rearrangement joins TRBV7-6 to TRBJ2-2; D is ambiguous. The sequenced sample was blood. The CDR3 region has the DNA TGTGCCAGCAGCTTAGAGATCAGCGGGGAGCTGTTTTTT. Amino acid sequence: CASSLEISGELFF.